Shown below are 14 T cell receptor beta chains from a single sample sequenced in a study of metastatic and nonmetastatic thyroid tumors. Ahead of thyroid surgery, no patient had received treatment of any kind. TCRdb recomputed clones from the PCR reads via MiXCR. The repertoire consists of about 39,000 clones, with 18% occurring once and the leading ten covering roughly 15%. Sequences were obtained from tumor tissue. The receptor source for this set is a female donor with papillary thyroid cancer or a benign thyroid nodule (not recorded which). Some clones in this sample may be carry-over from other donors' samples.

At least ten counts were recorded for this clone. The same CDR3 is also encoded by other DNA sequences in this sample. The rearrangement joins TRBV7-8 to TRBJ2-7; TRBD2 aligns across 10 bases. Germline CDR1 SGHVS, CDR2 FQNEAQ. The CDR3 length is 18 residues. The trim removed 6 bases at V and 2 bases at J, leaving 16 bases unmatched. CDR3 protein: CASSQRTLAGVSAYEQYF. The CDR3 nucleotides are TGTGCCAGCAGTCAAAGGACGCTAGCGGGGGTATCGGCCTACGAGCAGTACTTC.

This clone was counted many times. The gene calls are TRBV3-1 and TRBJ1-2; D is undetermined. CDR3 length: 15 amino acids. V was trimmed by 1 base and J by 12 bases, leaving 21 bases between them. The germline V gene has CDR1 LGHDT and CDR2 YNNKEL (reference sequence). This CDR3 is CASSQVGRLSHPDTF. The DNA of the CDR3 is TGTGCCAGCAGCCAAGTAGGCCGCTTATCACATCCGGACACCTTC.

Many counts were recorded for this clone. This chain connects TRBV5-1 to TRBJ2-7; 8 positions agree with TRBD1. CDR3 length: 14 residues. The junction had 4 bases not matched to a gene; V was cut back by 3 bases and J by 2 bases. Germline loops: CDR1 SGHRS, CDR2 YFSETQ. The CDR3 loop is CASSSRTGPYEQYF. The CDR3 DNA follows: TGCGCCAGCAGCTCGAGGACAGGGCCCTACGAGCAGTACTTC.

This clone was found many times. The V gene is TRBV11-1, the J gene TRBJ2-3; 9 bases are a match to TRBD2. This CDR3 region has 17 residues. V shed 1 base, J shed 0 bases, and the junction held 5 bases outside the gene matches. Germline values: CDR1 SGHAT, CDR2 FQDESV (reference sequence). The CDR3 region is CASSLVASGVSTDTQYF. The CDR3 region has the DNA TGTGCCAGCAGCTTAGTCGCTAGCGGGGTGAGCACAGATACGCAGTATTTT.

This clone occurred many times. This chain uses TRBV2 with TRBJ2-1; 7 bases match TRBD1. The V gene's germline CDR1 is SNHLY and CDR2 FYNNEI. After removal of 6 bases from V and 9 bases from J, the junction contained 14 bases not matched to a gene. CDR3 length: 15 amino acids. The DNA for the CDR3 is TGTGCCAGCAGGCTACAGGAGTACAGGGGCACTGAGCAGTTCTTC. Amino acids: CASRLQEYRGTEQFF.

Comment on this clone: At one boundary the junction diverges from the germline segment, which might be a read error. The CDR3 loop reads CTWGNRRETQYF. The CDR3 DNA follows: TGTACCTGGGGGAATAGAAGGGAGACCCAGTACTTC. The rearrangement uses TRBV30 and TRBJ2-5; D may match TRBD1 or TRBD2 (5 bases each). The CDR3 spans 12 residues. Germline CDR1 is GTSNPN and CDR2 is SVGIG (reference sequence).

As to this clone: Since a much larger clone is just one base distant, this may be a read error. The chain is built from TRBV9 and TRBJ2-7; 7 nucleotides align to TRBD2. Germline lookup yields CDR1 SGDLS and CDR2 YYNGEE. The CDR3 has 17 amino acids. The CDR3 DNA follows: TGTGCCAGCAGCGTAGGCGGGGCTAGCGGAAACTCCCACGAGCAGTACTTC. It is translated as CASSVGGASGNSHEQYF.

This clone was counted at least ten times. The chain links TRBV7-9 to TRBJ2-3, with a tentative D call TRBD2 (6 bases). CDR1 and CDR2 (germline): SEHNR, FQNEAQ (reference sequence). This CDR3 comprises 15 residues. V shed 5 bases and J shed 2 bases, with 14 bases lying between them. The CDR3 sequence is CASSPGGGPTDTQYF. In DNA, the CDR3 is TGTGCCAGCAGCCCCGGGGGTGGGCCCACAGATACGCAGTATTTT.

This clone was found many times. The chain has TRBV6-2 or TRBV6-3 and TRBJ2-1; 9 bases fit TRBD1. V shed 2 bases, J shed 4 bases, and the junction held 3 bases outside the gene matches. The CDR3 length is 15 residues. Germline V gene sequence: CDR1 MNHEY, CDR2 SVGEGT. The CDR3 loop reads CASSYGDRVYNEQFF. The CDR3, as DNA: TGTGCCAGCAGTTACGGGGACAGGGTTTACAATGAGCAGTTCTTC.

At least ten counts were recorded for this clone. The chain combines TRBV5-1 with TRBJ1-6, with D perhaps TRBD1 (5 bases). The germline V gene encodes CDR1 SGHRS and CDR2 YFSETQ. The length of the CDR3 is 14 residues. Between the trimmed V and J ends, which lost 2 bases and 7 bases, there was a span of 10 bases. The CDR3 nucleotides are TGCGCCAGCAGCTTTAGGGGAACCAATTCACCCCTCCACTTT. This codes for CASSFRGTNSPLHF.

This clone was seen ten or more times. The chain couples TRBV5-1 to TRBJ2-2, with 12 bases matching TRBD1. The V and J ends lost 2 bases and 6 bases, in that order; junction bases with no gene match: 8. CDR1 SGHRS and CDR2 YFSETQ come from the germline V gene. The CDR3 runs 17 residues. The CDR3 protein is CASSFVPGQGAAGELFF. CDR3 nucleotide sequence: TGCGCCAGCAGCTTCGTACCGGGACAGGGGGCGGCCGGGGAGCTGTTTTTT.

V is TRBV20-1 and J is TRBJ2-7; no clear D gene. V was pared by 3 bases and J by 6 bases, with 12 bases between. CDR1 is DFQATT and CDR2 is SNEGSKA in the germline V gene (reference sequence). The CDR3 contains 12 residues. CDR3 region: CSARTQASEQYF. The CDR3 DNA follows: TGCAGTGCTAGGACTCAAGCTAGCGAGCAGTACTTC.

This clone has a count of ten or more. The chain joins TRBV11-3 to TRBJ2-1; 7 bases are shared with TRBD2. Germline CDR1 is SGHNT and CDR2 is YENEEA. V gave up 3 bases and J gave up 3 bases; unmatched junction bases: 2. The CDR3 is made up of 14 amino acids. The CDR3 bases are TGTGCCAGCAGCTTTAGCGGGCTCTACAATGAGCAGTTCTTC. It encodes CASSFSGLYNEQFF.

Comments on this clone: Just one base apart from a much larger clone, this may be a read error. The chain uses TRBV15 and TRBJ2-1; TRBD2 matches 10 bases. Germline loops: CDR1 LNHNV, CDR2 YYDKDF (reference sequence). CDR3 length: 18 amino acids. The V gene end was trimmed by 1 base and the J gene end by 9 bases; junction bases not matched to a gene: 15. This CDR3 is CATSRGGLAVVDDAEQFF. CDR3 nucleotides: TGTGCCACCAGCAGAGGTGGACTAGCGGTCGTGGACGACGCTGAGCAGTTCTTC.